The clone carrying this TCR beta chain was counted a single time. Its antigen is as yet unknown. The CDR3 length is 14 residues. Germline V gives CDR1 SGHTA, CDR2 FQGNSA. V gave up 2 bases and J gave up 2 bases; unmatched junction bases: 0. This sample is drawn from a study of cytomegalovirus exposure and HLA in healthy donors. The data were produced by immunoSEQ multiplex PCR, yet TCRdb's version contains in-frame clones alone and is incomplete. The profile covers about 160,000 clones, with around 96% appearing a single time and roughly 1% taken by the ten largest. Study findings and constraints: The study put 160 or so TCR beta chains on its list as cytomegalovirus-associated. Most TCR sequences showed up rarely, but some public TCRs showed up in many donors. Subsequent analysis revealed that first-cohort TCR clusters tended to co-occur in the 120 or so validation repertoires.

V is TRBV7-2 and J is TRBJ1-1; 9 bases line up with TRBD1. The receptor's source is a woman aged 18-35 years in good health and CMV-seronegative. Input material: PBMCs. This chain's CDR3 is CASSLTGGNTEAFF. CDR3 sequence (DNA): TGTGCCAGCAGCTTAACAGGGGGCAACACTGAAGCTTTCTTT.